This T cell receptor beta chain was captured by sequencing in a study of monozygotic twins with inflammatory bowel disease. Study observations and caveats: Twins with IBD had fewer clonotypes in common with others than healthy twins, particularly during disease activity. Among patients, repertoires may have gained variability from differing immunosuppressive treatments.

The template-switching step introduced UMIs that carried a 6-nucleotide sample barcode. TCRdb re-analyzed the 5' RACE reads; it lists each CDR3 protein once, without DNA. The table lists roughly 330,000 distinct CDR3 sequences. Per donor there was one draw, yielding a blood sample of 2 to 3 ml. As concerns this clonotype: Its target is not known.

This CDR3 comprises 15 residues. In germline, CDR1 is SGHTA, CDR2 FQGTGA. The sequenced sample consisted of blood. This sequence was found in a human donor with ulcerative colitis or Crohn's disease, or a healthy co-twin of an affected twin (not recorded which). V gene TRBV7-3 combines with J gene TRBJ2-5; with no DNA, the TCRdb D assignment of TRBD1 cannot be verified. CDR3 sequence: CASSVNRGRGETQYF.